This TCR beta chain came from a study of OX40 agonist ivuxolimab in advanced cancers. Across the whole study: Each dose-escalation patient presented with hepatocellular carcinoma, melanoma, renal cell or head and neck cancer. Those enrolled were approximately 87% male, with a mean age of around 57 years and ages from about 20 to 85. Study-wide results and caveats: The CD4+ and CD8+ T cells in the blood had expanded clonally by week 6 at 0.1 to 3.0 mg/kg. The mean number of expanded clones was higher in CD8+ T cells than in CD4+.

On this clone itself: Antigen: not known.

Germline V lookup: CDR1 LNHNV, CDR2 YYDKDF (reference sequence). Trimming stripped 0 bases from V and 8 bases from J, with 9 bases between. CDR3 length: 13 residues. Produced via immunoSEQ multiplex PCR; TCRdb's table is partial and in-frame only. Of roughly 37,000 clones in the sample, about 80% were seen once. The sample was CD4+ or CD8+ T cells sorted from blood, taken in a trial of the OX40 agonist ivuxolimab. The origin of this receptor is an adult with an advanced solid tumor such as melanoma, head and neck, liver or kidney cancer. V gene TRBV15 combines with J gene TRBJ2-3; D remains unclear. CDR3 amino acids: CATSRDLTFTQYF. In DNA, the CDR3 is TGTGCCACCAGCAGAGATTTGACTTTTACGCAGTATTTT.